Below, 3 T cell receptor beta chains from the same sample are listed, as sequenced in a study of blood T cell repertoires in COVID-19. Profiled with immunoSEQ multiplex PCR; TCRdb holds only in-frame clones, not every one. The profile shows about 300,000 clones, less than 90% of them singletons. Sequencing was done on a sample of peripheral blood. The receptors were sampled from a human donor in a cohort sampled during active COVID-19.

The chain employs TRBV6-2 or TRBV6-3 and TRBJ2-1, with D hard to call. Looked up from germline, CDR1 is MNHEY and CDR2 is SVGEGT. The germline V and J ends were trimmed by 3 bases and 6 bases, with 12 bases remaining between them. The CDR3 is 14 amino acids. CDR3 in amino acids: CASSYSQLSNEQFF. The CDR3, as DNA: TGTGCCAGCAGTTATTCCCAACTTAGCAATGAGCAGTTCTTC.

The chain carries TRBV15 and TRBJ2-3, with D hard to call. V was shortened by 0 bases and J by 2 bases, with 6 bases between the two germline ends. CDR1 is LNHNV, CDR2 YYDKDF, per germline (reference sequence). The CDR3 spans 14 residues. Here the CDR3 reads CATSRDPYTDTQYF. CDR3 DNA: TGTGCCACCAGCAGAGATCCCTACACAGATACGCAGTATTTT.

The chain uses TRBV2 and TRBJ1-2, with D unclear. This CDR3 spans 12 amino acids. Between the trimmed V and J ends, which lost 7 bases and 4 bases, there was a span of 10 bases. Germline CDR1 reads SNHLY; CDR2 reads FYNNEI. CDR3 in amino acids: CASKEAGYGYTF. CDR3 sequence (DNA): TGTGCCAGCAAGGAGGCTGGCTATGGCTACACCTTC. The full variable domain, with the rest looked up from reference TRBV2 and TRBJ1-2, is EPEVTQTPSHQVTQMGQEVILRCVPISNHLYFYWYRQILGQKVEFLVSFYNNEISEKSEIFDDQFSVERPDGSNFTLKIRSTKLEDSAMYFCASKEAGYGYTFGSGTRLTVV.